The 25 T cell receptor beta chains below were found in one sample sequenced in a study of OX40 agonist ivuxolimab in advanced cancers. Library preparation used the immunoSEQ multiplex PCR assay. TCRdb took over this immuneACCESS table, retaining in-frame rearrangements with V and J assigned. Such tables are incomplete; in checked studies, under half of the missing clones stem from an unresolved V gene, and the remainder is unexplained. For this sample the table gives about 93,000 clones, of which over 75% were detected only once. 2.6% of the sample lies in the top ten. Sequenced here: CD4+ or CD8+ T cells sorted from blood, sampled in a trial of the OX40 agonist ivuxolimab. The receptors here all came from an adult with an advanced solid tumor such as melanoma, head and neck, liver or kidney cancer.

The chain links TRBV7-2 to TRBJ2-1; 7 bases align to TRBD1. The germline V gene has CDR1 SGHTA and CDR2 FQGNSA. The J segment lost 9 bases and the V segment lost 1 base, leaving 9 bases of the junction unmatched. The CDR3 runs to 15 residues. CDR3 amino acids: CASSLESRQGFEQFF. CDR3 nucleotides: TGTGCCAGCAGCTTAGAATCGCGACAGGGCTTTGAGCAGTTCTTC. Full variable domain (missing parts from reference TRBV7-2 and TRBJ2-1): GAGVSQSPSNKVTEKGKDVELRCDPISGHTALYWYRQSLGQGLEFLIYFQGNSAPDKSGLPSDRFSAERTGGSVSTLTIQRTQQEDSAVYLCASSLESRQGFEQFFGPGTRLTVL.

This CDR3 is CAISVRGAWTNQPQHF. CDR3 bases: TGTGCCATCAGTGTACGGGGGGCGTGGACCAATCAGCCCCAGCATTTT. This chain joins TRBV10-3 and TRBJ1-5; possibly TRBD1 for D (6 bases). The V gene's germline CDR1 is ENHRY and CDR2 SYGVKD. Between the trimmed V and J ends, which lost 4 bases and 3 bases, there was a span of 16 bases. The CDR3 is made up of 16 amino acids.

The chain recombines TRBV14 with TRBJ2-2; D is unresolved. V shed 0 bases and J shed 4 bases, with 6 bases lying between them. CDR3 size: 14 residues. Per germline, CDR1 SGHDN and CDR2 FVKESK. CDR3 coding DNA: TGTGCCAGCAGCCAAGAATGGGGCACCGGGGAGCTGTTTTTT. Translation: CASSQEWGTGELFF.

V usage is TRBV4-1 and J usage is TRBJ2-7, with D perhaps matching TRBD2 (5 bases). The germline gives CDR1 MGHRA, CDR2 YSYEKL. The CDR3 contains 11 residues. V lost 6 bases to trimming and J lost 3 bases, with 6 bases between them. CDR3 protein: CASSEGYEQYF. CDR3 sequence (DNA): TGCGCCAGCAGTGAGGGCTACGAGCAGTACTTC.

CDR3: CASSLDSPSSYEQYF. DNA for the CDR3: TGCGCCAGCAGCTTGGACAGCCCCAGCTCCTACGAGCAGTACTTC. The chain carries TRBV5-1 and TRBJ2-7; D not resolved. CDR1 and CDR2 (germline): SGHRS, YFSETQ. The CDR3 has 15 residues. V was shortened by 0 bases and J by 0 bases, with 10 bases between the two germline ends.

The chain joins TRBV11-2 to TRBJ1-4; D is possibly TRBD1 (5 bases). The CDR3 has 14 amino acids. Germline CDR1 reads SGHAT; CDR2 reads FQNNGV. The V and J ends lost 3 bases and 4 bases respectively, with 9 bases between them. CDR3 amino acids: CASSFFGGNEKLFF. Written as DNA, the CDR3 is TGTGCCAGCAGCTTTTTTGGGGGTAATGAAAAACTGTTTTTT. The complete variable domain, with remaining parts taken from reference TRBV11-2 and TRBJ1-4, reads EAGVAQSPRYKIIEKRQSVAFWCNPISGHATLYWYQQILGQGPKLLIQFQNNGVVDDSQLPKDRFSAERLKGVDSTLKIQPAKLEDSAVYLCASSFFGGNEKLFFGSGTQLSVL.

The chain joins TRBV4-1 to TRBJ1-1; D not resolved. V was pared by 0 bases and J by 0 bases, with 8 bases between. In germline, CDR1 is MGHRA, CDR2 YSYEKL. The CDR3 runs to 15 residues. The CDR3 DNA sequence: TGCGCCAGCAGCCAAGAGGCGGAGGTGAACACTGAAGCTTTCTTT. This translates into CASSQEAEVNTEAFF.

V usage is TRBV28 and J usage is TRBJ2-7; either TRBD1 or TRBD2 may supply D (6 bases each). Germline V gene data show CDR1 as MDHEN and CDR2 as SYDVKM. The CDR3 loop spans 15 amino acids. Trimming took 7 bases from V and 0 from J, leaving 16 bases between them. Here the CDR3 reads CASNLQGGPSYEQYF. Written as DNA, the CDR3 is TGTGCCAGCAATCTACAGGGAGGCCCCTCCTACGAGCAGTACTTC.

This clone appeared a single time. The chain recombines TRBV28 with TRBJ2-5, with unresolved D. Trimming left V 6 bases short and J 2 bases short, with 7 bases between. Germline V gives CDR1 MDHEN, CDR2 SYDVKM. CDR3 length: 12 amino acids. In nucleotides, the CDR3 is TGTGCCAGCAGAGCAGGACAAGAGACCCAGTACTTC. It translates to CASRAGQETQYF.

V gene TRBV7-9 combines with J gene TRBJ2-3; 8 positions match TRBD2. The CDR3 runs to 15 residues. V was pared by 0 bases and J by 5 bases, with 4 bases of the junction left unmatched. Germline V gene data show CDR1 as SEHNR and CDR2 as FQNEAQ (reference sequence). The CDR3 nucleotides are TGTGCCAGCAGCTTAGCAGGGCTAGCGGGAGATACGCAGTATTTT. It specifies CASSLAGLAGDTQYF.

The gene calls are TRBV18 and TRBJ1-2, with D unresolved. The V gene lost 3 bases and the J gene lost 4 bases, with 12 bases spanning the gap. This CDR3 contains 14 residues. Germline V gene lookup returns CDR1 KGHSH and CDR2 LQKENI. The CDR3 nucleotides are TGTGCCAGCTCACCTGACGAAGGCGGCTATGGCTACACCTTC. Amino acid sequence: CASSPDEGGYGYTF.

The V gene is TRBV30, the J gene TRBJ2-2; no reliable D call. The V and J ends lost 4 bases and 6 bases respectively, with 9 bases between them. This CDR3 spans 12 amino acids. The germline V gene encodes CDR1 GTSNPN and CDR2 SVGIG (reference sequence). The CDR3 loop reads CAWTAQAGELFF. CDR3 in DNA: TGTGCCTGGACAGCTCAAGCCGGGGAGCTGTTTTTT. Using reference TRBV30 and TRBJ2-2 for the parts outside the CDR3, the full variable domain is SQTIHQWPATLVQPVGSPLSLECTVEGTSNPNLYWYRQAAGRGLQLLFYSVGIGQISSEVPQNLSASRPQDRQFILSSKKLLLSDSGFYLCAWTAQAGELFFGEGSRLTVL.

CDR3 residues: CASSVSSSGIQYF. Written as DNA, the CDR3 is TGTGCCAGCAGCGTATCGTCTAGCGGCATTCAGTACTTC. The rearrangement uses TRBV9 and TRBJ2-4, with 7 bases lining up with TRBD2. The CDR3 runs to 13 residues. The germline gives CDR1 SGDLS, CDR2 YYNGEE. Trimming at V came to 1 base and at J to 9 bases, leaving 4 bases not matched to a gene.

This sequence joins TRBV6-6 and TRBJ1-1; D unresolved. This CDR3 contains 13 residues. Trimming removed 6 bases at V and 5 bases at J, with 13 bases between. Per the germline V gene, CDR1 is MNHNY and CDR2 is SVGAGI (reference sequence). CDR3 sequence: CASSLDPNTEAFF. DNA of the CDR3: TGTGCCAGCAGCCTTGACCCAAATACTGAAGCTTTCTTT.

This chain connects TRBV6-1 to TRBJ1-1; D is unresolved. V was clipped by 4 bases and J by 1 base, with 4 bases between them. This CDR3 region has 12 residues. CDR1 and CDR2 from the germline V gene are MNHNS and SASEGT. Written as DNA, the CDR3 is TGTGCCAGCAGTGCCTGGAACACTGAAGCTTTCTTT. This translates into CASSAWNTEAFF.

CDR3 region: CASTAWGGAGQPQHF. In DNA form, the CDR3 reads TGTGCCAGTACCGCCTGGGGGGGCGCAGGACAGCCCCAGCATTTT. V is TRBV19 and J is TRBJ1-5; maybe TRBD1 (6 bases). Looked up from germline, CDR1 is LNHDA and CDR2 is SQIVND (reference sequence). Trimming took off 7 bases at V and 7 bases at J, with 20 bases between the two ends. The CDR3 loop spans 15 amino acids.

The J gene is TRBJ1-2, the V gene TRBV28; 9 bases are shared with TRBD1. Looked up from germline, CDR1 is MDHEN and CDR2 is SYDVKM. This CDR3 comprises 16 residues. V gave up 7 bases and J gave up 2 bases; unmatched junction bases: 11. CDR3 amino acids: CASITGQGPSNYGYTF. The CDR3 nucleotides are TGTGCCAGCATTACCGGACAGGGGCCATCCAACTATGGCTACACCTTC.

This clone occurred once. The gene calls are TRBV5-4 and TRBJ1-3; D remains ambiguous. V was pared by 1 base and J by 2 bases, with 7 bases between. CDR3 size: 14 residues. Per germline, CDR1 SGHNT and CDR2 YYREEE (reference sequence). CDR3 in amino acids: CASSLIGTGNTIYF. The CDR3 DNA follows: TGTGCCAGCAGCTTGATAGGAACTGGAAACACCATATATTTT.

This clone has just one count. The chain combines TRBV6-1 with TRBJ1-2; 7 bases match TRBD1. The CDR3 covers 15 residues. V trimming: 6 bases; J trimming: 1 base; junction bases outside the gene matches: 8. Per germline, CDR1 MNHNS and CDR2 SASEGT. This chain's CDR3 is CASRHGTAFNYGYTF. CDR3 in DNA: TGTGCCAGCAGACATGGGACAGCCTTTAACTATGGCTACACCTTC.

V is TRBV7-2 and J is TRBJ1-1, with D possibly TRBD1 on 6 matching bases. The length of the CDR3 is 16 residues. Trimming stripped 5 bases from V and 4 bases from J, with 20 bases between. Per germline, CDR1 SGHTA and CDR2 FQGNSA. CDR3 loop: CASSRGLGVLGTEAFF. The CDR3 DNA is TGTGCCAGCAGCAGGGGGTTGGGGGTGCTGGGCACTGAAGCTTTCTTT.

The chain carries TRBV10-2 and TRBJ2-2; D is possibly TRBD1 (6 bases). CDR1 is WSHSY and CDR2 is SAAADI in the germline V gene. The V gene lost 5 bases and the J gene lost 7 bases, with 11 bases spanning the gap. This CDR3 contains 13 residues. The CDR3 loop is CASSSQGGGELFF. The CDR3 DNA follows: TGCGCCAGCAGTTCACAGGGTGGCGGGGAGCTGTTTTTT.

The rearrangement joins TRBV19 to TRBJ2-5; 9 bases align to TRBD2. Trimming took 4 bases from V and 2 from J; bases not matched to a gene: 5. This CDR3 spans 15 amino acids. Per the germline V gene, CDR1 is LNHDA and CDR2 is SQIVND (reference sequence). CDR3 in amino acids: CASSKAGGAQETQYF. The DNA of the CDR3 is TGTGCCAGTAGTAAAGCGGGAGGCGCGCAAGAGACCCAGTACTTC. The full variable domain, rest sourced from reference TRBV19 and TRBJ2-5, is DGGITQSPKYLFRKEGQNVTLSCEQNLNHDAMYWYRQDPGQGLRLIYYSQIVNDFQKGDIAEGYSVSREKKESFPLTVTSAQKNPTAFYLCASSKAGGAQETQYFGPGTRLLVL.

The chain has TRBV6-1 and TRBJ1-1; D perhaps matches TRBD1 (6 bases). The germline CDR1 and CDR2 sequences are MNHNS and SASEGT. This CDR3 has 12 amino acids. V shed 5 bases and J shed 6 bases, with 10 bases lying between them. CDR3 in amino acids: CASSLYRAEAFF. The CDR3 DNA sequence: TGTGCCAGCAGTCTCTACAGGGCTGAAGCTTTCTTT.

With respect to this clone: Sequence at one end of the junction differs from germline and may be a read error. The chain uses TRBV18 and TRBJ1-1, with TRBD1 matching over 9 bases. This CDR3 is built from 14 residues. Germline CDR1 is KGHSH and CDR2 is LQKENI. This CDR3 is CASSPQGAGTEAFF. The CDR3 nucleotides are TGTGCCAGCTCCCCACAGGGGGCGGGCACTGAAGCTTTCTTT.

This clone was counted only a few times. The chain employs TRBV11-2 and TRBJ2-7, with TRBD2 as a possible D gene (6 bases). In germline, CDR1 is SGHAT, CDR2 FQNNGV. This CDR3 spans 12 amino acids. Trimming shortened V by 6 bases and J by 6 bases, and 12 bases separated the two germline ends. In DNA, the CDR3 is TGTGCCAGCAGACAGCCGGGAGTCGAGCAGTACTTC. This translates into CASRQPGVEQYF.